One TCR beta chain is described in this entry. The antigen is not known. The same CDR3 also results from other DNA sequences found in this sample. Amplification used 60 Vbeta primers and 13 Jbeta primers. Assay used: immunoSEQ multiplex PCR; TCRdb lists only in-frame clones, some missing. The sample holds about 190,000 clones; roughly 80% are singletons and the top ten take around 4%. Germline values: CDR1 MNHEY, CDR2 SVGAGI. Trimming cost V 3 bases and J 4 bases, with 9 bases left between them. This CDR3 has 13 amino acids. This sample was taken from a study of cytomegalovirus exposure and HLA in healthy donors. Study results and limitations: Solely CMV serostatus was available to characterize immune exposure.

The rearrangement links TRBV6-5 to TRBJ1-1; the D gene is possibly TRBD1 (5 bases). Sequencing input: PBMCs. The receptor comes from a middle-aged man in good health and CMV-seronegative. CDR3 residues: CASSYQGGTEAFF. CDR3 bases: TGTGCCAGCAGTTATCAGGGTGGCACTGAAGCTTTCTTT.